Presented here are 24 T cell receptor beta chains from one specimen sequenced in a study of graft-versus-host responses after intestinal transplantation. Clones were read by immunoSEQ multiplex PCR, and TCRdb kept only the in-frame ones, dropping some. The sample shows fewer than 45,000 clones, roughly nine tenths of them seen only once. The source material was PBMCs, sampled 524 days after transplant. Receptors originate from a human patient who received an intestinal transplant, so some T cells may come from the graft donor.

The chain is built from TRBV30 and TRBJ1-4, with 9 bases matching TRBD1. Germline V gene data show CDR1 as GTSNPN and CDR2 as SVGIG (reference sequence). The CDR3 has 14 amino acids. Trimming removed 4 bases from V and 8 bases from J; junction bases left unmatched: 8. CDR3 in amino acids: CAWNEGTGYEKLFF. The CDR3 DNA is TGTGCCTGGAATGAAGGGACAGGGTACGAAAAACTGTTTTTT.

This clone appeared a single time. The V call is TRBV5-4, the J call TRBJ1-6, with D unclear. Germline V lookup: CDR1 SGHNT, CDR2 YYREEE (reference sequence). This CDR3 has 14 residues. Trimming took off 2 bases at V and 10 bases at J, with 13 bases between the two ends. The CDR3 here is CASSFNRPQSPLHF. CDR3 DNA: TGTGCCAGCAGCTTTAACCGGCCTCAATCACCCCTCCACTTT. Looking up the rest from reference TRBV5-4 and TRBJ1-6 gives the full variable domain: ETGVTQSPTHLIKTRGQQVTLRCSSQSGHNTVSWYQQALGQGPQFIFQYYREEENGRGNFPPRFSGLQFPNYSSELNVNALELDDSALYLCASSFNRPQSPLHFGNGTRLTVT.

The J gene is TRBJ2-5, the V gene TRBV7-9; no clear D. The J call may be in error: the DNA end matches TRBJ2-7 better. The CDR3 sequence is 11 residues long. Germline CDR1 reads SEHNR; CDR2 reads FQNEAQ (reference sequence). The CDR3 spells CASSASYEQYF. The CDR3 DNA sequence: TGTGCCAGCAGCGCCAGCTACGAGCAGTACTTC.

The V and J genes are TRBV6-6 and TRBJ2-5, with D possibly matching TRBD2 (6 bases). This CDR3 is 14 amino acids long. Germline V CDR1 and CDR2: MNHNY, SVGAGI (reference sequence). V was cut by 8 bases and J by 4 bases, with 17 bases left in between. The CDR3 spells CASSPSREAETQYF. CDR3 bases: TGTGCCAGCTCTCCCTCTAGGGAGGCAGAGACCCAGTACTTC.

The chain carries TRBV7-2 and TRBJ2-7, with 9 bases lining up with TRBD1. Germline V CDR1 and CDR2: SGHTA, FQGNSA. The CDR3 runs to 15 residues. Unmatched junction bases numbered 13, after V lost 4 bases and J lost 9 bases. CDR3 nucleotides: TGTGCCAGCAGCTCGGCCGGGACAGGGCGCTCCGGGCAGTACTTC. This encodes CASSSAGTGRSGQYF.

The DNA of the CDR3 is TGTGCCAGCAGCTTAGGCCGGGGCGCGAATGGCTACACCTTC. Translated: CASSLGRGANGYTF. The chain links TRBV7-9 to TRBJ1-2; D may be TRBD1 (5 bases). The germline V gene encodes CDR1 SEHNR and CDR2 FQNEAQ (reference sequence). The germline V and J ends were trimmed by 1 base and 6 bases, with 12 bases remaining between them. The CDR3 length is 14 residues. The full variable domain, rest sourced from reference TRBV7-9 and TRBJ1-2, is DTGVSQNPRHKITKRGQNVTFRCDPISEHNRLYWYRQTLGQGPEFLTYFQNEAQLEKSRLLSDRFSAERPKGSFSTLEIQRTEQGDSAMYLCASSLGRGANGYTFGSGTRLTVV.

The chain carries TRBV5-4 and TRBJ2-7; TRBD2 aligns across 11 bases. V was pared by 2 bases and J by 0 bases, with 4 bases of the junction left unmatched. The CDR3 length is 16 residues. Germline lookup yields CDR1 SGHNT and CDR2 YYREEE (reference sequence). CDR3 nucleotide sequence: TGTGCCAGCAGCTTTAGCGGGAGGGCAAGCTCCTACGAGCAGTACTTC. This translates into CASSFSGRASSYEQYF.

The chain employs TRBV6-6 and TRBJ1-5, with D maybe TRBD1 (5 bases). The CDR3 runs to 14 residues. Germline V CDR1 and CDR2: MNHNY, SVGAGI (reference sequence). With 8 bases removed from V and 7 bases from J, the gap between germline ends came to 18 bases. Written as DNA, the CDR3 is TGTGCCAGCCGCCCAGGGTCGGGGCACCAGCCCCAGCATTTT. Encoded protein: CASRPGSGHQPQHF.

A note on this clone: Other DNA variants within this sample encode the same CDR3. CDR3: CASSQDLGGWGNTEAFF. CDR3 nucleotide sequence: TGCGCCAGCAGCCAAGATCTAGGGGGGTGGGGCAACACTGAAGCTTTCTTT. The gene calls are TRBV4-3 and TRBJ1-1; weak D call: TRBD1 (6 bases). Germline lookup yields CDR1 LGHNA and CDR2 YSLEER. The CDR3 has 17 amino acids. Trimming left V 0 bases short and J 2 bases short, with 16 bases between.

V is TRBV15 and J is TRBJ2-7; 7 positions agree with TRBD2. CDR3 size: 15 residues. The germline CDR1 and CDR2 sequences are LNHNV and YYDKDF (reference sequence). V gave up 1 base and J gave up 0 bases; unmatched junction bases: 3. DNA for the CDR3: TGTGCCACCAGCAGAGGACTAGCAACCTCCTACGAGCAGTACTTC. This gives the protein CATSRGLATSYEQYF.

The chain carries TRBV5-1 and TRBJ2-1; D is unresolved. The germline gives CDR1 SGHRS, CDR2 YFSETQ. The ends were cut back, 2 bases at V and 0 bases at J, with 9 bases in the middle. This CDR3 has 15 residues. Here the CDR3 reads CASSLRPRSYNEQFF. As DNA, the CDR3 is TGCGCCAGCAGCTTAAGGCCCCGCTCCTACAATGAGCAGTTCTTC.

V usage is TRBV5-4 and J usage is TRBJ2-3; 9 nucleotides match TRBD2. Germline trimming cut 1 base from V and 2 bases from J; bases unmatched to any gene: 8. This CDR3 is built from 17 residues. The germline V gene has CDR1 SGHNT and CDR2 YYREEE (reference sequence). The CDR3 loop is CASSLWGLAYSTDTQYF. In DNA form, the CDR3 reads TGTGCCAGCAGCTTGTGGGGACTAGCATATTCCACAGATACGCAGTATTTT.

The chain's CDR3 is CASSFVPPLNTEAFF. The CDR3 DNA is TGTGCCAGCAGCTTTGTACCACCCTTGAACACTGAAGCTTTCTTT. This chain links TRBV11-2 with TRBJ1-1; D is undetermined. Germline loops: CDR1 SGHAT, CDR2 FQNNGV. The ends were cut back, 3 bases at V and 0 bases at J, with 11 bases in the middle. This CDR3 is built from 15 residues.

This CDR3 is CASSSGQAEAFF. CDR3 bases: TGTGCCAGCAGCAGCGGACAGGCTGAAGCTTTCTTT. This chain connects TRBV7-8 to TRBJ1-1; 7 bases align to TRBD1. V lost 5 bases, J lost 6 bases, and 3 bases stayed unmatched. CDR1 and CDR2 (germline): SGHVS, FQNEAQ. CDR3 length: 12 amino acids.

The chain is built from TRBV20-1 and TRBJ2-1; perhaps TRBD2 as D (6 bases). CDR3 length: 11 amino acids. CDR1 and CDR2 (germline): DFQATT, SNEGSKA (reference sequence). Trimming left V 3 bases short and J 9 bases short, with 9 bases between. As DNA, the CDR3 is TGCAGTGCTAGTCCGGGGGTTGAGCAGTTCTTC. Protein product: CSASPGVEQFF.

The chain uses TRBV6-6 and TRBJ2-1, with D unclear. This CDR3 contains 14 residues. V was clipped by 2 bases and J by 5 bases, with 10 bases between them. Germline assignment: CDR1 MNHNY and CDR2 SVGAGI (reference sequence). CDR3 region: CASSYMGVHNEQFF. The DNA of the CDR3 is TGTGCCAGCAGTTACATGGGCGTACACAATGAGCAGTTCTTC.

CDR3 sequence (DNA): TGTGCCAGCAGTTACGGGACAGGGGGAAATTCACCCCTCCACTTT. Translated: CASSYGTGGNSPLHF. The chain employs TRBV6-5 and TRBJ1-6, with TRBD1 identical over 11 bases. Germline lookup yields CDR1 MNHEY and CDR2 SVGAGI. The CDR3 runs to 15 residues. V lost 2 bases, J lost 7 bases, and 1 base stayed unmatched.

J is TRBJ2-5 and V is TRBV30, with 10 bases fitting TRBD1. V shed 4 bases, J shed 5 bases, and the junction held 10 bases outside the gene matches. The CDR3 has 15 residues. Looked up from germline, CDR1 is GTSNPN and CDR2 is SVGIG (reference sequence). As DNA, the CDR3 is TGTGCCTGGACGACAGGGGGCTCCGTGTGGGAGACCCAGTACTTC. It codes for CAWTTGGSVWETQYF.

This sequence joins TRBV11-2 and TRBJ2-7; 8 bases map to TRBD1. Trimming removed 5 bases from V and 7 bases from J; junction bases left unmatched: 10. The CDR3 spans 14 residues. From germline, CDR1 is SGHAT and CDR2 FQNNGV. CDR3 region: CASSRRQGAGEQYF. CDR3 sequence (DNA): TGTGCCAGCAGCCGACGCCAGGGGGCGGGTGAGCAGTACTTC.

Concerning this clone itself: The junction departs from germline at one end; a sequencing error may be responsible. In DNA, the CDR3 is TGTGCCAGCAGTACCGAAGGGGGGGGGACTGAGCAGTTCTTC. Its protein is CASSTEGGGTEQFF. This chain joins TRBV19 and TRBJ2-1; D may be TRBD2 (7 bases). CDR1 and CDR2 (germline): LNHDA, SQIVND (reference sequence). This CDR3 spans 14 amino acids.

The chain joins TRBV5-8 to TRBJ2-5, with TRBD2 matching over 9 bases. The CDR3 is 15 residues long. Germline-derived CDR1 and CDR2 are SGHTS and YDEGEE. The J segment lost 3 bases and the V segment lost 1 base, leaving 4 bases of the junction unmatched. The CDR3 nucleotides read TGTGCCAGCAGCTTGTGGTCTAGCGGGAAAGAGACCCAGTACTTC. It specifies CASSLWSSGKETQYF.

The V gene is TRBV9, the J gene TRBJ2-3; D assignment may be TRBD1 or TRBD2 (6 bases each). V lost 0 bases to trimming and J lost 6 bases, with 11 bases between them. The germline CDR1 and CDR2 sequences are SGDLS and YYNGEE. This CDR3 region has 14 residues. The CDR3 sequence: CASSVEGGPDTQYF. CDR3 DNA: TGTGCCAGCAGCGTAGAGGGGGGCCCCGATACGCAGTATTTT.

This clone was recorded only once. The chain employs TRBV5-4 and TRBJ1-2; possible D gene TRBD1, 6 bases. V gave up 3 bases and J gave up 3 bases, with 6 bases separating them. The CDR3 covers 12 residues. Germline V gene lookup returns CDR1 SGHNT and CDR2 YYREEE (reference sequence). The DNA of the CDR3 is TGTGCCAGCAGCTCAGGGGACTATGGCTACACCTTC. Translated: CASSSGDYGYTF.

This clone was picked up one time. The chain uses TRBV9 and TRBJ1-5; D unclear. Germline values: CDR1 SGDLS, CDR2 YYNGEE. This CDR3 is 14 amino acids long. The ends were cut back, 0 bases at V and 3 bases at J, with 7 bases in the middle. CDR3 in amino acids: CASSVGGYNQPQHF. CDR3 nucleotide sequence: TGTGCCAGCAGCGTAGGTGGGTACAATCAGCCCCAGCATTTT.